The 30 T cell receptor beta chains below were found in one sample sequenced in a study of T cells in Graves' hyperthyroidism and ophthalmopathy. There were TCR beta CDR3 regions amplified from RNA transcripts. First-round RT-PCR of the TCR CDR3 relied on the HTBI primer set. TCRdb passed the multiplex PCR reads through MiXCR, listing each CDR3 protein once. The sample has approximately 640,000 distinct CDR3 sequences, 16% seen once. The sequencing sample was made of blood. The source of these receptors is a woman younger than 45 with Graves' hyperthyroidism.

The chain combines TRBV5-1 with TRBJ2-1, with D tentatively TRBD1 (5 bases). From germline, CDR1 is SGHRS and CDR2 YFSETQ. The CDR3 extends over 14 amino acids. Trimming left V 6 bases short and J 7 bases short, with 17 bases between. This CDR3 reads CASMTAVGLNEQFF. CDR3 nucleotide sequence: TGCGCCAGCATGACCGCGGTGGGGCTAAATGAGCAGTTCTTC.

This clonotype was counted a few times. This sequence may be a read error, since a much larger clone differs from it by one base. The CDR3 nucleotides read TGTGCCAGCACTACACAGGGGCCGTATGGCTACACCTTC. Amino acids: CASTTQGPYGYTF. V is TRBV2 and J is TRBJ1-2; TRBD1 agrees at 7 bases. In germline, CDR1 is SNHLY, CDR2 FYNNEI. V gave up 7 bases and J gave up 5 bases; unmatched junction bases: 7. The CDR3 totals 13 residues.

The chain carries TRBV27 and TRBJ1-6, with D possibly being TRBD1 (5 bases). CDR3 length: 16 residues. CDR1 is MNHEY, CDR2 SMNVEV, per germline (reference sequence). Trimming shortened V by 7 bases and J by 4 bases, and 17 bases separated the two germline ends. In DNA, the CDR3 is TGTGCCAGCACGCCCGGGGGGGGATTTTATAATTCACCCCTCCACTTT. Translated: CASTPGGGFYNSPLHF.

Only a few counts were recorded for this clonotype. This chain connects TRBV3-1 to TRBJ1-6; D call uncertain. V dropped 2 bases and J dropped 8 bases, with 4 bases sitting between them. CDR3 length: 12 residues. CDR1 is LGHDT, CDR2 YNNKEL, per germline (reference sequence). The CDR3 protein is CASSQLDSPLHF. CDR3 DNA sequence: TGTGCCAGCAGCCAATTAGATTCACCCCTCCACTTT. The complete variable domain, with remaining parts taken from reference TRBV3-1 and TRBJ1-6, reads DTAVSQTPKYLVTQMGNDKSIKCEQNLGHDTMYWYKQDSKKFLKIMFSYNNKELIINETVPNRFSPKSPDKAHLNLHINSLELGDSAVYFCASSQLDSPLHFGNGTRLTVT.

This clonotype was counted between two and nine times. The chain links TRBV6-1 to TRBJ2-7; D perhaps matches TRBD1 (6 bases). The CDR3 runs to 16 residues. Trimming removed 5 bases at V and 2 bases at J, with 19 bases between. Germline CDR1 MNHNS, CDR2 SASEGT. The CDR3 nucleotides read TGTGCCAGCAGTCCCGGGACACAGTCTGGGGCCTACGAGCAGTACTTC. Protein product: CASSPGTQSGAYEQYF.

In this sample, this clonotype turned up many times. The chain recombines TRBV3-2 with TRBJ1-1. TRBV3-2 constitutes a pseudogene. CDR3 length: 14 residues. The CDR3 is CASSQSVPNTEAFF. CDR3 coding DNA: TGTGCCAGCAGCCAAAGTGTACCGAACACTGAAGCTTTCTTT.

Of note for this clonotype: A much more abundant neighbour one base away suggests this may be a read error. The V gene is TRBV12-3 or TRBV12-4, the J gene TRBJ1-1; D not resolved. The CDR3 has 13 residues. Trimming took off 3 bases at V and 1 base at J, with 6 bases between the two ends. In nucleotides, the CDR3 is TGTGCCAGCAGTTTTAACGCGAACACTGAAGCTTTCTTT. Residues: CASSFNANTEAFF.

As concerns this clonotype: This sequence may be a read error, since a much larger clone differs from it by one base. The V gene is TRBV2, the J gene TRBJ2-2; no reliable D call. The germline V and J ends were trimmed by 5 bases and 0 bases, with 10 bases remaining between them. CDR1 is SNHLY and CDR2 is FYNNEI in the germline V gene. The CDR3 covers 15 residues. CDR3 in amino acids: CASSSMTPNTGELFF. The CDR3 region has the DNA TGTGCCAGCAGTTCCATGACTCCGAACACCGGGGAGCTGTTTTTT.

Only a few counts were recorded for this clonotype. V gene TRBV28 combines with J gene TRBJ1-2, with D unresolved. Germline assignment: CDR1 MDHEN and CDR2 SYDVKM. The length of the CDR3 is 13 residues. Between the trimmed V and J ends, which lost 8 bases and 2 bases, there was a span of 12 bases. The CDR3 DNA follows: TGTGCCAGCGCAGATCACTTGAACTATGGCTACACCTTC. Amino acids: CASADHLNYGYTF.

The rearrangement joins TRBV15 to TRBJ2-2; D is possibly TRBD1 or TRBD2 (5 bases each). The V gene lost 6 bases and the J gene lost 3 bases, with 8 bases spanning the gap. Germline assignment: CDR1 LNHNV and CDR2 YYDKDF (reference sequence). There are 13 residues in the CDR3. As DNA, the CDR3 is TGTGCCACCAGAGAGGGGTACACCGGGGAGCTGTTTTTT. Its protein product is CATREGYTGELFF.

This clonotype came up a few times. At one boundary the junction diverges from the germline segment, which might be a read error. This sequence joins TRBV11-2 and TRBJ2-3; TRBD2 aligns across 13 bases. The length of the CDR3 is 17 residues. Germline CDR1 reads SGHAT; CDR2 reads FQNNGV. The CDR3 DNA sequence: TGCGCCAGCAGCCTTATTGCCGGACTAGCGGGAGTGGATACGCAGTATTTT. Amino acid sequence: CASSLIAGLAGVDTQYF.

This clonotype has ten or more counts. For the CDR3, the DNA is TGTGCCTGGAGTGTATCAGGGCTAGCGGGAAACGAGCAGTACTTC. Amino acids: CAWSVSGLAGNEQYF. The V and J genes are TRBV30 and TRBJ2-7; 9 bases agree with TRBD2. V was pared by 0 bases and J by 5 bases, with 8 bases of the junction left unmatched. The CDR3 extends over 15 amino acids. In germline, CDR1 is GTSNPN, CDR2 SVGIG (reference sequence). Full variable domain (remainder filled in from reference TRBV30 and TRBJ2-7): SQTIHQWPATLVQPVGSPLSLECTVEGTSNPNLYWYRQAAGRGLQLLFYSVGIGQISSEVPQNLSASRPQDRQFILSSKKLLLSDSGFYLCAWSVSGLAGNEQYFGPGTRLTVT.

With regard to this clonotype: A much more abundant neighbour one base away suggests this may be a read error. The chain couples TRBV6-2 or TRBV6-3 to TRBJ1-1; 7 bases map to TRBD1. The CDR3 is 13 amino acids. Germline values: CDR1 MNHEY, CDR2 SVGEGT. DNA for the CDR3: TGTACCAGTCTCAGACAGGGTGACACTGAAGCTTTCTTT. Its protein is CTSLRQGDTEAFF.

The table lists this clonotype with many counts. The chain is built from TRBV7-9 and TRBJ1-1, with D maybe TRBD1 (6 bases). This CDR3 is 15 amino acids long. The germline V gene has CDR1 SEHNR and CDR2 FQNEAQ (reference sequence). V dropped 4 bases and J dropped 6 bases, with 18 bases sitting between them. The CDR3 reads CASSSGGHRAPEAFF. The CDR3 nucleotides read TGTGCCAGCAGCTCGGGGGGTCACAGGGCCCCTGAAGCTTTCTTT.

This clonotype was detected a few times. The chain carries TRBV20-1 and TRBJ1-1; D gene unclear. The CDR3 is 14 residues long. Germline CDR1 reads DFQATT; CDR2 reads SNEGSKA (reference sequence). V was trimmed by 1 base and J by 0 bases, leaving 9 bases between them. The CDR3 loop reads CSARARRLNTEAFF. CDR3 in DNA: TGCAGTGCTAGAGCTCGGCGCCTGAACACTGAAGCTTTCTTT.

This clonotype was observed a single time. The chain has TRBV12-3 or TRBV12-4 and TRBJ1-5; D uncertain. The CDR3 runs to 15 residues. V gave up 2 bases and J gave up 0 bases, with 8 bases separating them. Here the CDR3 reads CASSLRTYSNQPQHF. The CDR3 DNA sequence: TGTGCCAGCAGTTTACGAACTTATAGCAATCAGCCCCAGCATTTT.

The chain is built from TRBV6-5 and TRBJ2-1, with D perhaps TRBD1 (6 bases). Trimming stripped 4 bases from V and 10 bases from J, with 23 bases between. The CDR3 totals 16 residues. Per germline, CDR1 MNHEY and CDR2 SVGAGI. The CDR3 DNA sequence: TGTGCCAGCAGTTGCTCGGAACAGGGCCCCGCAGAAGAGCAGTTCTTC. It is translated as CASSCSEQGPAEEQFF.

This clonotype was seen repeatedly, ten times or more. The J gene is TRBJ2-1, the V gene TRBV27, with 14 bases aligning to TRBD2. The length of the CDR3 is 19 residues. Trimming took 8 bases from V and 0 from J; bases not matched to a gene: 12. The germline V gene has CDR1 MNHEY and CDR2 SMNVEV (reference sequence). The CDR3 spells CASEKRKGTSGSSYNEQFF. The CDR3 DNA reads as TGTGCCAGCGAAAAGAGGAAGGGGACTAGCGGGAGCTCCTACAATGAGCAGTTCTTC.

The rearrangement uses TRBV28 and TRBJ2-1, with TRBD2 matching over 7 bases. This CDR3 has 15 amino acids. Germline V gives CDR1 MDHEN, CDR2 SYDVKM. Unmatched junction bases numbered 8, after V lost 9 bases and J lost 0 bases. The CDR3 reads CASVELADSYNEQFF. The CDR3 DNA sequence: TGTGCCAGTGTAGAGCTAGCGGACTCCTACAATGAGCAGTTCTTC.

This clonotype was found many times. The chain uses TRBV28 and TRBJ2-1, with 15 bases identical to TRBD2. In germline, CDR1 is MDHEN, CDR2 SYDVKM. The V segment lost 7 bases and the J segment 10 bases; nucleotides outside the gene matches: 5. CDR3 length: 14 residues. CDR3 in amino acids: CASITGLAGGEQFF. DNA for the CDR3: TGTGCCAGCATCACGGGACTAGCGGGAGGAGAGCAGTTCTTC.

The rearrangement links TRBV6-2 or TRBV6-3 to TRBJ2-5; TRBD1 matches at 9 bases. The CDR3 is 17 amino acids. Germline-derived CDR1 and CDR2 are MNHEY and SVGEGT. The V gene end was trimmed by 0 bases and the J gene end by 4 bases; junction bases not matched to a gene: 9. The CDR3 region is CASSYSDRGLGRETQYF. As DNA, the CDR3 is TGTGCCAGCAGTTACTCGGACAGGGGCTTAGGGAGAGAGACCCAGTACTTC.

This clonotype has ten or more counts. This sequence joins TRBV6-1 and TRBJ2-5; D not resolved. The CDR3 contains 13 residues. V lost 5 bases, J lost 2 bases, and 9 bases lay in between. The V gene's germline CDR1 is MNHNS and CDR2 SASEGT. The CDR3 region is CASSRPLQETQYF. In DNA, the CDR3 is TGTGCCAGCAGTAGACCGCTGCAAGAGACCCAGTACTTC.

This chain links TRBV6-9 with TRBJ2-7, with TRBD1 identical over 8 bases. Germline trimming cut 3 bases from V and 6 bases from J; bases unmatched to any gene: 4. The CDR3 length is 13 residues. Germline V gene lookup returns CDR1 MNHGY and CDR2 SVAAGI. In DNA, the CDR3 is TGTGCCAGCAGTTACCGCAGGGGGCGCGAGCAGTACTTC. It yields the protein CASSYRRGREQYF.

This clonotype was recorded at least ten times. The chain couples TRBV6-2 or TRBV6-3 to TRBJ1-1; D not certain. Germline CDR1 MNHEY, CDR2 SVGEGT. The CDR3 covers 13 residues. With 6 bases removed from V and 0 bases from J, the gap between germline ends came to 8 bases. CDR3 DNA: TGTGCCAGCAGACTCGGGGTGAACACTGAAGCTTTCTTT. Translated, it gives CASRLGVNTEAFF.

About this clonotype itself: An end of the junction does not agree with germline; a read error may underlie this. The V gene is TRBV3-1, the J gene TRBJ2-2; 15 bases are a match to TRBD2. Germline values: CDR1 LGHDT, CDR2 YNNKEL (reference sequence). This CDR3 region has 19 residues. This chain's CDR3 is CASSPYGLAGGENTGKLFF. In DNA form, the CDR3 reads TGTGCCAGCAGCCCTTACGGACTAGCGGGAGGGGAGAACACCGGGAAGCTGTTTTTT.

There are many counts of this clonotype. V is TRBV11-2 and J is TRBJ2-5, with 7 bases that match TRBD2. The CDR3 has 17 amino acids. Looked up from germline, CDR1 is SGHAT and CDR2 is FQNNGV. V shed 1 base, J shed 0 bases, and the junction held 8 bases outside the gene matches. In nucleotides, the CDR3 is TGTGCCAGCAGCTTAGCGCTAGCGGACCATTACCAAGAGACCCAGTACTTC. It codes for CASSLALADHYQETQYF.

This clonotype was counted ten times or more. This sequence joins TRBV19 and TRBJ1-1; TRBD1 matches at 7 bases. With V trimmed by 8 bases and J by 6 bases, 18 bases remained unmatched. Germline V gene data show CDR1 as LNHDA and CDR2 as SQIVND (reference sequence). The CDR3 consists of 16 residues. CDR3 bases: TGTGCCAGTGATAAGACAGGGATTTCTTCTTCGGCTGAAGCTTTCTTT. It is translated as CASDKTGISSSAEAFF.

This clonotype showed up just a few times. The chain couples TRBV5-6 to TRBJ2-1; 14 positions agree with TRBD2. This CDR3 spans 16 amino acids. Germline assignment: CDR1 SGHDT and CDR2 YYEEEE. V was clipped by 1 base and J by 10 bases; unmatched bases: 7. In nucleotides, the CDR3 is TGTGCCAGCAGCTTGTCGGGACTAGCGGGAGCTTGGGAGCAGTTCTTC. Translated: CASSLSGLAGAWEQFF.

This clonotype has just a few counts. A junction boundary mismatches the germline segment, possibly from a read error. V gene TRBV5-1 combines with J gene TRBJ1-1; a weak D match, TRBD1 (6 bases). This CDR3 is 15 amino acids long. CDR1 is SGHRS, CDR2 YFSETQ, per germline. CDR3 coding DNA: TGCGCCAGCAACCAGCCGGGACAAAAGAACACTGAAGCTTCCTTT. Its protein product is CASNQPGQKNTEASF. Based on the CDR3 plus reference TRBV5-1 and TRBJ1-1, the full variable domain is KAGVTQTPRYLIKTRGQQVTLSCSPISGHRSVSWYQQTPGQGLQFLFEYFSETQRNKGNFPGRFSGRQFSNSRSEMNVSTLELGDSALYLCASNQPGQKNTEASFGQGTRLTVV.

This clonotype has ten or more counts. The V and J genes are TRBV12-3 or TRBV12-4 and TRBJ1-3, with 10 bases lining up with TRBD1. This CDR3 is 14 amino acids long. V lost 6 bases to trimming and J lost 4 bases; unmatched junction nucleotides: 3. In DNA, the CDR3 is TGTGCCAGCAGCGGGACAGGGGAAGGAAACACCATATATTTT. Residues: CASSGTGEGNTIYF.